Below, one T cell receptor beta chain is given with its context. Its antigen target is currently unknown. Base quality data are lacking; no much larger clone is found one base away. The immunoSEQ Assay was used to sequence TCR beta CDR3 regions from DNA. The published analysis was carried out like this. To compute T cell density, TCR beta template counts were normalized to usable DNA, which was estimated by amplifying housekeeping genes. The preseqR package was used to estimate richness by extrapolating to 400,000 templates for PBMC samples and to 120,000 templates for tissue samples. Clonality was defined as one minus Pielou's evenness. To identify tissue-enriched TCRs, differential abundance testing was run on productive amino-acid clonotypes with a minimum total count of 5 and an alpha of 0.1. The Jaccard Index and the Morisita Overlap Index were used to quantify repertoire overlap between compartments. TCR beta CDR3s were clustered by GLIPH together with public tetramer-defined viral CDR3s, and at least three viral sequences plus V-gene enrichment were required for viral motifs. TCRdb carries this immuneACCESS record with in-frame sequences only. Its versions omit some clonotypes, under half of them owing to an unresolved V gene in the studies checked, with the rest unexplained. That table supplies the V and J calls and clone size; D and trimming were determined from the DNA. The sample has 20,000 to 30,000 clones on record, around 87% of them singletons. The top ten hold 5% to 6.5% of the sample.

The CDR3 has 16 amino acids, counting the end cysteine and phenylalanine. The CDR3 DNA has 48 bases and is translated from base 1. Taken from the germline V gene, the CDR1 and CDR2 loops are SGHAT and FQNNGV. V lost 3 bases and J lost 2 bases, and the count of bases not matched to a germline gene is 8. This entry belongs to a study of T cells in localized non-small cell lung cancer (dated by TCRdb to 2018 to 2020). In terms of the full investigation: The study examined T cell repertoires in roughly 240 patients with early-stage NSCLC and compared tumors with uninvolved tumor-adjacent lungs. The cohort comprised 236 treatment-naïve NSCLC patients with resected, localized lung tumors. The mean age of the NSCLC patients was under 70 years, with 130 or so men and 95 to 110 women.

The research as a whole found: Multi-region tumor sequencing was not performed, so intratumor heterogeneity could not be excluded. Higher blood T cell density associated with longer overall survival, while higher adjacent-lung clonality associated with shorter survival. A median of around 57 of the top 100 tumor clones turned up in the paired uninvolved adjacent lung, and roughly 30 of those clones also ranked among the top 100 of that same adjacent lung. Uninvolved tumor-adjacent lung showed the highest T cell clonality, higher than tumor, which suggests more focused antigenic responses in the uninvolved tumor-adjacent lung. Because the study design was exploratory, TCR variables were selected using unadjusted p-values without false-discovery rate correction.

At diagnosis, peripheral blood, uninvolved tumor-adjacent lung and tumor were collected and were preserved as a mix of fresh-frozen and FFPE material. Blood samples were analyzed as peripheral blood mononuclear cells for TCR repertoire profiling. Rearrangement joined TRBV11-2 to TRBJ2-5; TRBD2 matches 8 bases in the middle. The sample in question was peripheral blood, obtained before any cancer treatment. This TCR came from a male donor older than 55 with stage II squamous cell lung carcinoma. In nucleotides, the sequence is TGTGCCAGCAGCTTTGGGTTACTAGCGGAACAAGAGACCCAGTACTTC. Translation gives CASSFGLLAEQETQYF.